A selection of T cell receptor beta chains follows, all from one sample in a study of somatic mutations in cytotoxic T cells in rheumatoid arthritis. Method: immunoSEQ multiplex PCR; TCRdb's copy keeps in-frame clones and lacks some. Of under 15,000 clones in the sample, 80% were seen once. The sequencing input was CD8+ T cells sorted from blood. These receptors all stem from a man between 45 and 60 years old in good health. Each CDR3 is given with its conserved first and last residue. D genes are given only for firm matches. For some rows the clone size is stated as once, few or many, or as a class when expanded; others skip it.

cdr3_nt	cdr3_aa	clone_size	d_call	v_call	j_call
TGTGCCATCAGTGTGGGACAGGGGGTCGGGAGACTAGCCAAAAACATTCAGTACTTC	CAISVGQGVGRLAKNIQYF	-	TRBD1	TRBV10-3	TRBJ2-4
TGTGCCAGCAGCTTAGAGAGGGCGGGAAACGGCGACGAGCAGTACTTC	CASSLERAGNGDEQYF	-	-	TRBV11-3	TRBJ2-7
TGTGCCGCGTTCACTAACTATGGCTACACCTTC	CAAFTNYGYTF	-	-	TRBV10-3	TRBJ1-2
TGTGCCAGCAGCCCGCGGCCGGCTCAGCCCCAGCATTTT	CASSPRPAQPQHF	few	-	TRBV9	TRBJ1-5
TGTGCCAGCAGCTTGGAGGACCAGAGAAAACTGTTTTTT	CASSLEDQRKLFF	-	-	TRBV7-9	TRBJ1-4
TGTGCCAGCAGCGCTGGACTAGCGATTGACGAGCAGTACTTC	CASSAGLAIDEQYF	-	TRBD2	TRBV11-3	TRBJ2-7
TGTGCCAGCAGTTACACCCCGGGACAGGGGGTGGGCTACACCTTC	CASSYTPGQGVGYTF	-	TRBD1	TRBV6-5	TRBJ1-2
TGTGCCAGTAGACCTAGCGGGGACACAGATACGCAGTATTTT	CASRPSGDTDTQYF	-	TRBD2	TRBV19	TRBJ2-3
TGTGCCAGCAGCTTAGTGGTAGAAGAGACCCAGTACTTC	CASSLVVEETQYF	once	-	TRBV7-9	TRBJ2-5
TGTGCCAGCAGCCCTAGCCACAGGGGGCCGACTGAAGCTTTCTTT	CASSPSHRGPTEAFF	-	TRBD1	TRBV14	TRBJ1-1
TGTGCCAGCAGCTTAGACAGATCGGGACAGGGGATGGAAGATACGCAGTATTTT	CASSLDRSGQGMEDTQYF	-	TRBD1	TRBV7-6	TRBJ2-3
TGTGCCAGCAGCCCCTCGATGGACAGGGCCTCTGGGGCCAACGTCCTGACTTTC	CASSPSMDRASGANVLTF	-	TRBD1	TRBV7-6	TRBJ2-6
TGTGCCAGCAGTCCCCTACCGGGAGGGCCTTACGAGCAGTACTTC	CASSPLPGGPYEQYF	-	TRBD2	TRBV11-1	TRBJ2-7
TGTGCCAGCAGTACCGGACAGGGGGATGAGCAGTTCTTC	CASSTGQGDEQFF	once	TRBD1	TRBV2	TRBJ2-1
TGTGCCAGTAGTATCCCGAGCTTCCAAGAGACCCAGTACTTC	CASSIPSFQETQYF	-	-	TRBV19	TRBJ2-5
TGTGCCAGCAGTCTCCCGGGACTAGCGGTCAATGAGCAGTTCTTC	CASSLPGLAVNEQFF	-	TRBD2	TRBV2	TRBJ2-1
TGTGCCAGCACCTCCATAGGGGAGTCCACCGGGGAGCTGTTTTTT	CASTSIGESTGELFF	-	-	TRBV6-5	TRBJ2-2
TGTGCCAGCAGAGGTTTGGCGGGAATAGGAGATACGCAGTATTTT	CASRGLAGIGDTQYF	-	-	TRBV7-9	TRBJ2-3
TGTGCCAGCGTTAATCCGACAGGGCCCTTCACAGATACGCAGTATTTT	CASVNPTGPFTDTQYF	-	TRBD1	TRBV27	TRBJ2-3
TGTGCTAGTGGTTTGTTTATGTCGCCCCTCTCCTACGAGCAGTACTTC	CASGLFMSPLSYEQYF	-	-	TRBV12-5	TRBJ2-7
TGTGCCAGCAGCTTCTCCGGGACCGCTCGTGATGAGCAGTTCTTC	CASSFSGTARDEQFF	-	-	TRBV5-8	TRBJ2-1
TGTGCCAGCAGCCGACTAGCGGGGGGTGGAGAGACCCAGTACTTC	CASSRLAGGGETQYF	once	TRBD2	TRBV5-6	TRBJ2-5